This entry features one T cell receptor beta chain sequence. Its antigen is still unknown. This CDR3 has 17 residues. Germline CDR1 reads KGHSH; CDR2 reads LQKENI. V lost 6 bases and J lost 0, with 17 bases in between. The sample belongs to a study of cytomegalovirus exposure and HLA in healthy donors. Use of 60 Vbeta and 13 Jbeta primers characterized the PCR. Measured with immunoSEQ multiplex PCR; TCRdb has only the in-frame clones, and not every one. Of over 200,000 clones listed, 85% to 90% are singletons. Study-level results: After further analysis at a later stage, 17,000 or so TCR beta sequences were associated with HLA alleles at 0.05 false discovery rate. Segments of the TCR beta V type were, in most cases, productive about 87% or about 30% of the time in an earlier analysis.

The TCR was taken from a woman in her late teens or twenties in good health and CMV-seronegative. Sequencing used PBMCs. The rearrangement joins TRBV18 to TRBJ2-2; D is possibly TRBD1 (6 bases). The CDR3 DNA is TGTGCCAGCTCGAAAAGCCGGGACACCGCGAACACCGGGGAGCTGTTTTTT. Its protein product is CASSKSRDTANTGELFF.